Below, 4 T cell receptor beta chains from the same sample are listed, as sequenced in a study of read filtering for tumor transcriptome and immune sequencing. This library used roughly 370 ng RNA and molecular barcoded adaptors spanning alpha/delta and beta/gamma chains. TCRdb passed the reads through MiXCR, listing each CDR3 protein once. The data contain 40,000 to 55,000 distinct CDR3 sequences, roughly 19% of them singletons. The sequencing sample was made of a population of CD138-negative cells sorted from bone marrow. These receptors all come from a donor aged 40 or over with multiple myeloma.

At least ten counts were recorded for this clonotype. The chain links TRBV5-1 to TRBJ2-1; D is ambiguous. Trimming removed 4 bases at V and 1 base at J, with 15 bases between. The CDR3 sequence is 16 residues long. Germline values: CDR1 SGHRS, CDR2 YFSETQ. The CDR3 DNA is TGCGCCAGCAGCCCGCCTTTGGACGGGTCCTACAATGAGCAGTTCTTC. It yields the protein CASSPPLDGSYNEQFF.

To note about this clonotype: This could be a read error, since a much larger clone is one nucleotide away. The CDR3 ends on some other residue instead of the conserved phenylalanine or tryptophan, so this is likely a read error. This chain uses TRBV11-3 with TRBJ2-2, with 13 nucleotides matching TRBD2. The CDR3 extends over 16 amino acids. Germline V gives CDR1 SGHNT, CDR2 YENEEA. The J segment lost 4 bases and the V segment lost 5 bases, leaving 4 bases of the junction unmatched. For the CDR3, the DNA is TGTGCCAGCAGCCGACGACTAGCGGGAGGCACCGGGGAGCTGTTTTCT. Residues: CASSRRLAGGTGELFS.

Note on this clonotype: Being one base from a much bigger clone, this may be a read error. The chain links TRBV28 to TRBJ2-7; D might be TRBD1 (6 bases). V lost 8 bases, J lost 4 bases, and 21 bases lay in between. CDR3 length equals 15 residues. Germline V gene lookup returns CDR1 MDHEN and CDR2 SYDVKM. The CDR3 sequence: CASRTSMSGVYEQYF. The CDR3 nucleotides read TGTGCCAGCCGAACATCAATGTCAGGGGTATACGAGCAGTACTTC.

This clonotype is deemed medium-sized (0.01 to 0.1%). The genes are TRBV7-9 and TRBJ2-1; D call uncertain. Germline V gene sequence: CDR1 SEHNR, CDR2 FQNEAQ (reference sequence). This CDR3 comprises 13 residues. Trimming took off 5 bases at V and 4 bases at J, with 9 bases between the two ends. Here the CDR3 reads CASSPLDYNEQFF. CDR3 nucleotide sequence: TGTGCCAGCAGCCCCCTAGATTACAATGAGCAGTTCTTC.